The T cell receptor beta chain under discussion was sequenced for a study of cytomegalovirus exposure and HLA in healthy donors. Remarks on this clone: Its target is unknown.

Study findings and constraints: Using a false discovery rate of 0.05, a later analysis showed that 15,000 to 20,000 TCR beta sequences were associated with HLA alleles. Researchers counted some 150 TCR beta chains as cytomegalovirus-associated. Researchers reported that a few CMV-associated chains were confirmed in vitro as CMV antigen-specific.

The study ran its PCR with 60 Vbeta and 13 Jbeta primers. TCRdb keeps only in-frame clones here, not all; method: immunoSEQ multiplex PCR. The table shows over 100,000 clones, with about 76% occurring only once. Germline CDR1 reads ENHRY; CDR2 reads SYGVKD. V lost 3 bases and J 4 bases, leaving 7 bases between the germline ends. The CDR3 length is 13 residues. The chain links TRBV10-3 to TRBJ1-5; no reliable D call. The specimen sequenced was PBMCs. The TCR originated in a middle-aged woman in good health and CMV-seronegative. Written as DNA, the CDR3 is TGTGCCATCAGTGAAAGGGAGAATCAGCCCCAGCATTTT. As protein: CAISERENQPQHF.